This is a list of T cell receptor beta chains from one sample in a study of T-cell memory formation after mild COVID-19. From the 5' RACE reads, TCRdb called clonotypes with MiXCR, one entry per CDR3 protein. The sample yields 350,000 to 450,000 distinct CDR3 sequences, approximately 27% seen once. Sequencing input: PBMCs or a T cell subset sorted from them (not recorded which). These receptors were obtained from an adult woman who had mild COVID-19 (a few samples of this study predate the infection). Cell type and time point are not known. The CDR3 runs from the conserved cysteine through the conserved F or W. Each record gives: D gene, J gene, V gene, clone size, CDR3 DNA, CDR3 protein. D genes are given only for firm matches. Rows give clone size only sometimes, using once, few, many, or a class for an expanded clone.

D: NA; J: TRBJ2-1; V: TRBV4-2; size: many; DNA: TGTGCCAGCAGCCCTGAGACCCTCGGGACTTCCCACAATGAGCAGTTCTTC; CDR3: CASSPETLGTSHNEQFF
D: NA; J: TRBJ2-3; V: TRBV24-1; size: NA; DNA: TGTGCCACCAGTGATGTCTCAGATTGGAAGCCATATACGCAGTATTTT; CDR3: CATSDVSDWKPYTQYF
D: TRBD1; J: TRBJ1-1; V: TRBV14; size: NA; DNA: TGTGCCAGCAGCCAACCGGGACAGGGGTTGGGCACTGAAGCTTTCTTT; CDR3: CASSQPGQGLGTEAFF
D: NA; J: TRBJ1-3; V: TRBV9; size: few; DNA: TGTGCCAGCAACGCTGGGGACGACTCTGGAAACACCATATATTTT; CDR3: CASNAGDDSGNTIYF
D: NA; J: TRBJ1-2; V: TRBV2; size: NA; DNA: TGTGCCAGCAGCGAGACGCCCCTCTATGGCTACACCTTC; CDR3: CASSETPLYGYTF
D: NA; J: TRBJ2-7; V: TRBV5-1; size: few; DNA: TGCGCCAGCAGCTTGGCGCCGCGCAGGGCCACCTACGAGCAGTACTTC; CDR3: CASSLAPRRATYEQYF
D: NA; J: TRBJ2-7; V: TRBV19; size: NA; DNA: TGTGCCACCCGGGGGATTAGCGGAACCTACGAGCAGTACTTC; CDR3: CATRGISGTYEQYF
D: NA; J: TRBJ2-3; V: TRBV20-1; size: few; DNA: TGCAGTGCTAGAGAAAGCGGGCTGAGCACAGATACGCAGTATTTT; CDR3: CSARESGLSTDTQYF
D: NA; J: TRBJ1-1; V: TRBV5-4; size: NA; DNA: TGTGCCAGCAGCCGTCGGGGGCATGGCACTGAAGCTTTCTTT; CDR3: CASSRRGHGTEAFF
D: NA; J: TRBJ2-7; V: TRBV4-2; size: few; DNA: TGTGCCAGCAGCCAAGAGCAGGCCAGGCCAACATACTACGAGCAGTACTTC; CDR3: CASSQEQARPTYYEQYF
D: NA; J: TRBJ2-5; V: TRBV7-2; size: many; DNA: TGTGCCAGCAGCTTAGGGGCCGTAGAGACCCAGTACTTC; CDR3: CASSLGAVETQYF
D: NA; J: TRBJ1-1; V: TRBV28; size: few; DNA: TGTGCCAGCAGTTTATCCCGGGACGGTGAAGCTTTCTTT; CDR3: CASSLSRDGEAFF
D: TRBD1; J: TRBJ1-2; V: TRBV5-1; size: NA; DNA: TGCGCCAGCAGCTTCGGACAGGGTCGCTCTGCCTATGGCTACACCTTC; CDR3: CASSFGQGRSAYGYTF
D: NA; J: TRBJ2-2; V: TRBV12-3/TRBV12-4; size: NA; DNA: TGTGCCAGCAGTAGACGGGGAACAGTGGAGCTGTTTTTT; CDR3: CASSRRGTVELFF
D: TRBD2; J: TRBJ2-2; V: TRBV24-1; size: few; DNA: TGTGCCACCAGTGATATACATAGAAGAAAAGCGGGAGTTCACACCGGGGAGCTGTTTTTT; CDR3: CATSDIHRRKAGVHTGELFF
D: NA; J: TRBJ2-1; V: TRBV18; size: NA; DNA: TGTGCCAGCTCACCACCGTCCAGCCTCTCCTACAATGAGCAGTTCTTC; CDR3: CASSPPSSLSYNEQFF
D: TRBD2; J: TRBJ2-3; V: TRBV30; size: NA; DNA: TGTGCCTGGAGTAGAATAGCGGGGGCAGGGGATACGCAGTATTTT; CDR3: CAWSRIAGAGDTQYF
D: NA; J: TRBJ2-7; V: TRBV30; size: once; DNA: TGTGCCTGGAGTCCGGGACACGTCTCCTACGAGCAGTACTTC; CDR3: CAWSPGHVSYEQYF
D: NA; J: TRBJ1-5; V: TRBV21-1; size: NA; DNA: TGTGCCAGCGGTCTGTGGGGCGATCAGCCCCAGCATTTT; CDR3: CASGLWGDQPQHF
D: TRBD2; J: TRBJ2-1; V: TRBV4-2; size: many; DNA: TGTGCCAGCAGCCAAGTTGAAAGCGGGGGGGACGATGAGCAGTTCTTC; CDR3: CASSQVESGGDDEQFF
D: NA; J: TRBJ2-7; V: TRBV5-4; size: NA; DNA: TGTGCCAGCAACTCGGGGATGAACGAGCAGTACTTC; CDR3: CASNSGMNEQYF
D: TRBD2; J: TRBJ2-3; V: TRBV15; size: few; DNA: TGTGCCACCAGCCCGGGACTAGCGGTTATCACAGATACGCAGTATTTT; CDR3: CATSPGLAVITDTQYF
D: NA; J: TRBJ1-2; V: TRBV6-5; size: few; DNA: TGTGCCAGCAGTTACTCCCAGATCTATGGCTACACCTTC; CDR3: CASSYSQIYGYTF
D: TRBD1; J: TRBJ2-1; V: TRBV6-2/TRBV6-3; size: NA; DNA: TGTGCCAGCAGTGACCCGGGACAGAGTGATGAGCAGTTCTTC; CDR3: CASSDPGQSDEQFF
D: TRBD1; J: TRBJ1-2; V: TRBV5-1; size: NA; DNA: TGCGCCAGCAGCTTGGCCGGGACAGGGGTGACATACGGCTACACCTTC; CDR3: CASSLAGTGVTYGYTF
D: TRBD1; J: TRBJ2-7; V: TRBV5-1; size: NA; DNA: TGCGCCAGCAGCTTGAAAGGGACAGGGTCCTACGAGCAGTACTTC; CDR3: CASSLKGTGSYEQYF
D: NA; J: TRBJ1-5; V: TRBV4-1; size: NA; DNA: TGCGCCAGCAGCCAAGAAGCTGGATCAGCTTCAGCATTTTGGCCCCAGCATTTT; CDR3: CASSQEAGSASAFWPQHF
D: NA; J: TRBJ2-5; V: TRBV6-2/TRBV6-3; size: NA; DNA: TGTGCCAGCAGTGGTTCTTGGGCTGCAGAGACCCAGTACTTC; CDR3: CASSGSWAAETQYF
D: NA; J: TRBJ2-3; V: TRBV7-3; size: NA; DNA: TGTGCCAGCAGCGCCGGACAGAGCACAGATACGCAGTATTTT; CDR3: CASSAGQSTDTQYF
D: NA; J: TRBJ1-4; V: TRBV20-1; size: few; DNA: TGCAGTGCTAGTCCACATGAAAAACTGTTTTTT; CDR3: CSASPHEKLFF
D: NA; J: TRBJ1-3; V: TRBV6-5; size: NA; DNA: TGTGCCAGCAGGACAGCTAACCGGGGGATTGGAAACACCATATATTTT; CDR3: CASRTANRGIGNTIYF
D: TRBD2; J: TRBJ2-1; V: TRBV11-2; size: few; DNA: TGTGCCAGCAGCAAAGGACTAGCGGGGGGTAGGGATGAGCAGTTCTTC; CDR3: CASSKGLAGGRDEQFF
D: NA; J: TRBJ2-7; V: TRBV4-1; size: NA; DNA: TGCGCCAGCAGCCGGGACCAGGGCGACGAGCAGTACTTC; CDR3: CASSRDQGDEQYF
D: NA; J: TRBJ1-1; V: TRBV5-4; size: NA; DNA: TGTGCCAGCAGCTTGGTTGAGCGGAGGGCGGGGAACACTGAAGCTTTCTTT; CDR3: CASSLVERRAGNTEAFF
D: NA; J: TRBJ2-3; V: TRBV29-1; size: NA; DNA: TGCAGCGCCCGACTACCTAGAGGCACAGATACGCAGTATTTT; CDR3: CSARLPRGTDTQYF
D: NA; J: TRBJ2-3; V: TRBV9; size: NA; DNA: TGTGCCAGCAGCGTAGGGGACACAGATACGCAGTATTTT; CDR3: CASSVGDTDTQYF
D: TRBD2; J: TRBJ2-7; V: TRBV12-3/TRBV12-4; size: few; DNA: TGTGCCAGCAGCCGGGGACTAGCGGGAGGGAACGAGCAGTACTTC; CDR3: CASSRGLAGGNEQYF
D: NA; J: TRBJ1-3; V: TRBV27; size: NA; DNA: TGTGCCAGCAGTATGAATCCTGGAAACACCATATATTTT; CDR3: CASSMNPGNTIYF
D: TRBD2; J: TRBJ2-7; V: TRBV4-2; size: few; DNA: TGTGCCAGCACTGGACTAGCGGGGGGCGGCTCCTACGAGCAGTACTTC; CDR3: CASTGLAGGGSYEQYF
D: TRBD2; J: TRBJ2-1; V: TRBV7-6; size: NA; DNA: TGTGCCAGCAGCTTAGCGCCCGGGCTAGCGGGAGGGTCCTCCTACAATGAGCAGTTCTTC; CDR3: CASSLAPGLAGGSSYNEQFF
D: NA; J: TRBJ2-3; V: TRBV19; size: NA; DNA: TGTGCCAGTAGTACCCCCGGGGTATCCCCAGATACGCAGTATTTT; CDR3: CASSTPGVSPDTQYF
D: NA; J: TRBJ1-5; V: TRBV27; size: many; DNA: TGTGCCAGCAGTCAAACGGTCGACCTTTTTGGGGGCAATCAGCCCCAGCATTTT; CDR3: CASSQTVDLFGGNQPQHF
D: NA; J: TRBJ2-5; V: TRBV3-1; size: NA; DNA: TGTGCCAGCAGCCAAGATGCCCGGACCCGGACCCAGTACTTC; CDR3: CASSQDARTRTQYF
D: NA; J: TRBJ1-1; V: TRBV20-1; size: NA; DNA: TGCAGTGCTAGAGGGGTCAGGGGATTGAACACTGAAGCTTTCTTT; CDR3: CSARGVRGLNTEAFF
D: TRBD1; J: TRBJ2-5; V: TRBV7-2; size: NA; DNA: TGTGCCAGCAGCCCCCGGACAGGGACCGCGGTGTCCCAGTACTTC; CDR3: CASSPRTGTAVSQYF
D: TRBD1; J: TRBJ1-6; V: TRBV5-1; size: few; DNA: TGCGCCAGCAGCGGTCAGGGGGCGCTTAATTCACCCCTCCACTTT; CDR3: CASSGQGALNSPLHF
D: TRBD2; J: TRBJ2-3; V: TRBV6-6; size: few; DNA: TGTGCCAGCAGTTCCCCCTTCCGGGAGGGTACAGATACGCAGTATTTT; CDR3: CASSSPFREGTDTQYF
D: TRBD1; J: TRBJ1-5; V: TRBV5-1; size: few; DNA: TGCGCCAGCAGCTTGACCGGGACAGGGACTCAGCCCCAGCATTTT; CDR3: CASSLTGTGTQPQHF
D: NA; J: TRBJ2-7; V: TRBV6-4; size: NA; DNA: TGTGCCAGCAGCGGCGATCTAGACGGCTCCTACGAGCAGTACTTC; CDR3: CASSGDLDGSYEQYF
D: TRBD2; J: TRBJ2-5; V: TRBV9; size: NA; DNA: TGTGCCAGCAGCACAGGGTCTCTAGCGGGAGGGCAAGAGACCCAGTACTTC; CDR3: CASSTGSLAGGQETQYF
D: TRBD2; J: TRBJ2-1; V: TRBV7-8; size: NA; DNA: TGTGCCAGCAGCTTAGCTCGACTAGCGGCCTACAATGAGCAGTTCTTC; CDR3: CASSLARLAAYNEQFF
D: TRBD1; J: TRBJ2-3; V: TRBV12-3/TRBV12-4; size: NA; DNA: TGTGCCAGCACCGCCGGGACAGCGGACGTTACGCAGTATTTT; CDR3: CASTAGTADVTQYF
D: NA; J: TRBJ2-7; V: TRBV6-1; size: few; DNA: TGTGCCAGCAGACTGAACAGGGATTACGAGCAGTACTTC; CDR3: CASRLNRDYEQYF
D: NA; J: TRBJ2-3; V: TRBV15; size: few; DNA: TGTGCCACCAGCAGAGCCGGGACTCCGAATACAGATACGCAGTATTTT; CDR3: CATSRAGTPNTDTQYF
D: NA; J: TRBJ2-7; V: TRBV4-3; size: NA; DNA: TGCGCCAGCAGCCAAGATCTGTCTGGAGGGTCCCACGAGCAGTACTTC; CDR3: CASSQDLSGGSHEQYF